This T cell receptor beta chain was identified during a study of T cell clones after liver transplantation. The wider study: Graft-donor-reactive sequences were compared with third-party-reactive TCRbeta sequences from pre-transplant mixed lymphocyte reactions. Three of eight recipients were HCV-positive; others had non-autoimmune, non-viral indications. Blood was drawn pre-transplant, before withdrawal, and after full or failed withdrawal.

This CDR3 is built from 15 residues. V shed 7 bases and J shed 1 base, with 18 bases lying between them. Germline V CDR1 and CDR2: SQVTM, ANQGSEA. Here immunoSEQ multiplex PCR was the method, and the copy in TCRdb shows in-frame clones only, minus some. This table has over 60,000 clones, 80% appearing once. For this clone: What it binds is not known.

General study findings and limits: Low donor cell numbers restricted donor-reactive repertoire measurement in a couple of subjects.

The rearrangement uses TRBV29-1 and TRBJ2-3; TRBD2 might be the D (5 bases). The material was CD4+ T cells from blood, obtained before liver transplant. The sequence came from a human donor who received a liver transplant. CDR3 DNA: TGCAGCGGTAACCTACTAGGTAAAGGCACAGATACGCAGTATTTT. Protein product: CSGNLLGKGTDTQYF.